This passage covers 5 T cell receptor beta chains from one sample sequenced in a study of blood T cells in healthy people across ages. Then a second PCR, running about 6 to 11 cycles, was carried out with a sample-barcoded 5' primer and a J-beta primer mix. TCRdb independently ran MiXCR on the 5' RACE reads; one entry per CDR3 protein. The sample carries 550,000 to 700,000 distinct CDR3 sequences, 25% to 30% recorded once. Input material: blood. The receptors derive from a woman in her 70s in good health.

This clonotype was seen a handful of times. V and J are TRBV18 and TRBJ1-1; no clear D. Germline CDR1 is KGHSH and CDR2 is LQKENI. The CDR3 is 14 amino acids. Trimming removed 6 bases from V and 0 bases from J, with 11 bases in between. The DNA for the CDR3 is TGTGCCAGCTCTTTAAGGAGCTTGAACACTGAAGCTTTCTTT. This encodes CASSLRSLNTEAFF.

This clonotype was seen only a few times. The chain is built from TRBV7-8 and TRBJ2-7; 7 positions match TRBD1. V trimming: 5 bases; J trimming: 0 bases; junction bases outside the gene matches: 16. Germline CDR1 SGHVS, CDR2 FQNEAQ. The CDR3 runs to 18 residues. The CDR3 nucleotides are TGTGCCAGCAGCGTGCCGGGGACAGCGACCCGAAGCTCCTACGAGCAGTACTTC. Translating gives CASSVPGTATRSSYEQYF.

This clonotype was seen only once. This chain links TRBV10-3 with TRBJ2-3; unclear D gene. Germline V gene sequence: CDR1 ENHRY, CDR2 SYGVKD. The CDR3 consists of 12 residues. V gave up 4 bases and J gave up 6 bases, with 8 bases separating them. The CDR3 loop is CAISVDPDTQYF. In nucleotides, the CDR3 is TGTGCCATCAGTGTGGACCCTGATACGCAGTATTTT.

This clonotype has just a few counts. This rearrangement joins TRBV15 to TRBJ2-7; maybe TRBD2 (5 bases). Germline loops: CDR1 LNHNV, CDR2 YYDKDF (reference sequence). There are 14 residues in the CDR3. V was clipped by 1 base and J by 0 bases, with 7 bases between them. The CDR3 sequence: CATSRGGGSYEQYF. The DNA of the CDR3 is TGTGCCACCAGCAGAGGTGGAGGCTCCTACGAGCAGTACTTC. The full variable domain, rest sourced from reference TRBV15 and TRBJ2-7, is DAMVIQNPRYQVTQFGKPVTLSCSQTLNHNVMYWYQQKSSQAPKLLFHYYDKDFNNEADTPDNFQSRRPNTSFCFLDIRSPGLGDTAMYLCATSRGGGSYEQYFGPGTRLTVT.

This clonotype has more than one count but fewer than ten. The gene calls are TRBV12-3 or TRBV12-4 and TRBJ2-5; no clear D gene. CDR3 length equals 12 residues. Trimming stripped 0 bases from V and 11 bases from J, with 10 bases between. For the CDR3, the DNA is TGTGCCAGCAGTTTAGCGGCAGGTGGTCAGTACTTC. It translates to CASSLAAGGQYF.